This T cell receptor (beta chain) stems from a study of cytomegalovirus exposure and HLA in healthy donors. This clone has more than one count but fewer than ten. The target antigen is unknown. PCR used 60 Vbeta primers and 13 Jbeta primers. Some clones are missing from TCRdb's copy, which holds only in-frame ones; the method was immunoSEQ multiplex PCR. The profile covers about 120,000 clones, with about three quarters appearing a single time and approximately 2.4% taken by the ten largest. General observations from the study: The study assumed roughly uniform donor sequencing depth for presence/absence analyses. In a later analysis, a genetic analysis reported fewer productive-TCR N-insertions in an Asian-associated ancestry cluster than the cohort average. Links to common viral pathogens appeared, in a later analysis, for several of the most significant clusters. The authors considered a cluster of highly shared sequence variants likely to be a sequencing artifact.

The sequence was collected from a female donor in good health and CMV-seronegative. Sample: PBMCs.

CDR3 in DNA: TGTGCCAGCAGCTCCGGGACTAGCTTGGGAGAGACCCAGTACTTC. This gives the protein CASSSGTSLGETQYF. The rearrangement joins TRBV5-4 to TRBJ2-5; 9 positions match TRBD2. The CDR3 sequence is 15 residues long. The germline V gene encodes CDR1 SGHNT and CDR2 YYREEE (reference sequence). V dropped 3 bases and J dropped 4; count of bases not matched to a gene: 7.